This TCR beta chain was sequenced during a study of shared clonotypes between healthy human individuals. Germline CDR1 and CDR2: MNHNY and SVGAGI (reference sequence). V was cut by 5 bases and J by 2 bases, with 7 bases left in between. This CDR3 is 13 amino acids long. Points from the study as a whole: Depth was large, yet rarefaction showed that sorted-subset sequencing was incomplete. Among donors, sharing of clonotypes was expected to be affected by sequencing depth. Sample collection involved blood only; tissue repertoires are likely different.

Some clones are missing from TCRdb's copy, which holds only in-frame ones; the method was immunoSEQ multiplex PCR. Of approximately 180,000 clones in the sample, just under 95% were seen once. Details on this clone: Its antigen is still unknown. The identical CDR3 is also encoded by other nucleotide sequences in the sample.

The receptor's source is a woman between 25 and 40 years old in good health. The material sequenced was naive CD4+ T cells sorted from blood. Subset given: CD45RA+ positively selected. V is TRBV6-6 and J is TRBJ1-5; D is ambiguous. CDR3 bases: TGTGCCAGCAGTCGAGGCGGCAATCAGCCCCAGCATTTT. Encoded protein: CASSRGGNQPQHF.